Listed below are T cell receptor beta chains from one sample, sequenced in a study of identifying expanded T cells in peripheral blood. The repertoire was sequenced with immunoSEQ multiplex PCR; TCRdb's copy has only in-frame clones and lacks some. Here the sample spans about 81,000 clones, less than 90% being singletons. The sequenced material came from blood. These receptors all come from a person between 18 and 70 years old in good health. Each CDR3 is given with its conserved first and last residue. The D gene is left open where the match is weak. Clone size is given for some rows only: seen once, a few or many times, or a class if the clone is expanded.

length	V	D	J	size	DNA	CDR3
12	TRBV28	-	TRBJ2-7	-	TGTGCCAGCAGTTTCCCCGTCTACGAGCAGTACTTC	CASSFPVYEQYF
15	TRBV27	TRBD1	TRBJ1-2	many	TGTGCCAGCAGTTTAGGAGGGACAGGGATTCGGGGCTACACCTTC	CASSLGGTGIRGYTF
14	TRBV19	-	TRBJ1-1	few	TGTGCCAGTAGTATGTGGGTGACGAACACTGAAGCTTTCTTT	CASSMWVTNTEAFF
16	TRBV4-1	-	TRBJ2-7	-	TGCGCCAGCAGCCAAATCGGGGGCGGGAGCTCCTACGAGCAGTACTTC	CASSQIGGGSSYEQYF
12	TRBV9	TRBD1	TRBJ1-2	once	TGTGCCAGCAGCGCACACAGGGGTGACTACACCTTC	CASSAHRGDYTF
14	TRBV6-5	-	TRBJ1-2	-	TGTGCCAGCAGAGCCCCGGGGCGGAGCTATGGCTACACCTTC	CASRAPGRSYGYTF
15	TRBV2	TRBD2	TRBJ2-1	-	TGTGCCAGCAGTGAACTACTAGCGGGAGGGGAGGAGCAGTTCTTC	CASSELLAGGEEQFF
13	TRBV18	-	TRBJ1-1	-	TGTGCCAGCTCAAGGACCGAAAACACTGAAGCTTTCTTT	CASSRTENTEAFF
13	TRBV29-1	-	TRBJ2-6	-	TGCAGCGTGGCGGAGTCTGGGGCCAACGTCCTGACTTTC	CSVAESGANVLTF
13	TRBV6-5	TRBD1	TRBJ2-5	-	TGTGCCAGCAGGCGACAGGGACAAGAGACCCAGTACTTC	CASRRQGQETQYF
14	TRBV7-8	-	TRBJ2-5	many	TGTGCCAGCAGCCTCAAACGACGAGGAGAGACCCAGTACTTC	CASSLKRRGETQYF
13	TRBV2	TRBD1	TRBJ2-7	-	TGTGCCAGCAGCCGGGACAGCACCTACGAGCAGTACTTC	CASSRDSTYEQYF
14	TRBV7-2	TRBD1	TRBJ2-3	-	TGTGCCAGCAGCTTTGGACAGGGAGAGAGCACGCAGTATTTT	CASSFGQGESTQYF
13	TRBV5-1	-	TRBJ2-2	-	TGCGCCAGCAGCTTGGCCGACAACGGGGAGCTGTTTTTT	CASSLADNGELFF
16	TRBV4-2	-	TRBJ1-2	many	TGTGCCAGCAGCCAAGAGTGGGTAGGAGGGGGCTATGGCTACACCTTC	CASSQEWVGGGYGYTF
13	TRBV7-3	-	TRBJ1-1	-	TGTGCCAGCAGCTTACCCCAGAACACTGAAGCTTTCTTT	CASSLPQNTEAFF
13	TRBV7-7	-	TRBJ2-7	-	TGTGCTAGCAGCTTAGACAGGTCTGGTGAGCAGTACTTC	CASSLDRSGEQYF
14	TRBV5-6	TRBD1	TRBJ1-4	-	TGTGCCAGCAGCTACGGACAGGGTGCTGAAAAACTGTTTTTT	CASSYGQGAEKLFF
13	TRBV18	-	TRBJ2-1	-	TGTGCCAGCTCACCAAGCTCCAAGAATGAGCAGTTCTTC	CASSPSSKNEQFF
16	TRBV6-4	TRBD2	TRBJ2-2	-	TGTGCCAGCAGTGAGGAACTAGCGGTTTGGTCGGGGGAGCTGTTTTTT	CASSEELAVWSGELFF
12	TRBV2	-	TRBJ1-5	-	TGTGCCAGCAGTGAAGGGATTCAGCCCCAGCATTTT	CASSEGIQPQHF
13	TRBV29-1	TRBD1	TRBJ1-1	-	TGCAGCGCCGACCAGACAGGGGACACTGAAGCTTTCTTT	CSADQTGDTEAFF
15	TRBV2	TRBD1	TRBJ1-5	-	TGTGCCAGCAAACAGGGGGCGGGTAGCAATCAGCCCCAGCATTTT	CASKQGAGSNQPQHF
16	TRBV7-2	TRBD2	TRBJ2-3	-	TGTGCCAGCAGCTTAACCGGGACTAGCGGCGCAGATACGCAGTATTTT	CASSLTGTSGADTQYF
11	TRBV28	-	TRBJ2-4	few	TGTGCCAGCTTAAGGGAAAACATTCAGTACTTC	CASLRENIQYF
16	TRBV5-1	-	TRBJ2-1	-	TGCGCCAGCAGCTTGGAAGGACCCGGCTCCTACAATGAGCAGTTCTTC	CASSLEGPGSYNEQFF
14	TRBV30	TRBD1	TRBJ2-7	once	TGTGCCTGGAGTGTGGGACAGGGTGCATACGAGCAGTACTTC	CAWSVGQGAYEQYF
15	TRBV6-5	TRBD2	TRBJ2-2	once	TGTGCCAGCAGTTACTCGGCGGGGGGCACCGGGGAGCTGTTTTTT	CASSYSAGGTGELFF
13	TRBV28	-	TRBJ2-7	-	TGTGCCAGCAGTTTAGGCACAGCTTACGAGCAGTACTTC	CASSLGTAYEQYF
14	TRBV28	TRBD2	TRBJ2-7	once	TGTGCCAGCAGTTTATTTGGCGGGAGCTACGAGCAGTACTTC	CASSLFGGSYEQYF
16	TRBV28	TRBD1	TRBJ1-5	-	TGTGCCATCCTCGGACAGGGAGGGGATAGCAATCAGCCCCAGCATTTT	CAILGQGGDSNQPQHF